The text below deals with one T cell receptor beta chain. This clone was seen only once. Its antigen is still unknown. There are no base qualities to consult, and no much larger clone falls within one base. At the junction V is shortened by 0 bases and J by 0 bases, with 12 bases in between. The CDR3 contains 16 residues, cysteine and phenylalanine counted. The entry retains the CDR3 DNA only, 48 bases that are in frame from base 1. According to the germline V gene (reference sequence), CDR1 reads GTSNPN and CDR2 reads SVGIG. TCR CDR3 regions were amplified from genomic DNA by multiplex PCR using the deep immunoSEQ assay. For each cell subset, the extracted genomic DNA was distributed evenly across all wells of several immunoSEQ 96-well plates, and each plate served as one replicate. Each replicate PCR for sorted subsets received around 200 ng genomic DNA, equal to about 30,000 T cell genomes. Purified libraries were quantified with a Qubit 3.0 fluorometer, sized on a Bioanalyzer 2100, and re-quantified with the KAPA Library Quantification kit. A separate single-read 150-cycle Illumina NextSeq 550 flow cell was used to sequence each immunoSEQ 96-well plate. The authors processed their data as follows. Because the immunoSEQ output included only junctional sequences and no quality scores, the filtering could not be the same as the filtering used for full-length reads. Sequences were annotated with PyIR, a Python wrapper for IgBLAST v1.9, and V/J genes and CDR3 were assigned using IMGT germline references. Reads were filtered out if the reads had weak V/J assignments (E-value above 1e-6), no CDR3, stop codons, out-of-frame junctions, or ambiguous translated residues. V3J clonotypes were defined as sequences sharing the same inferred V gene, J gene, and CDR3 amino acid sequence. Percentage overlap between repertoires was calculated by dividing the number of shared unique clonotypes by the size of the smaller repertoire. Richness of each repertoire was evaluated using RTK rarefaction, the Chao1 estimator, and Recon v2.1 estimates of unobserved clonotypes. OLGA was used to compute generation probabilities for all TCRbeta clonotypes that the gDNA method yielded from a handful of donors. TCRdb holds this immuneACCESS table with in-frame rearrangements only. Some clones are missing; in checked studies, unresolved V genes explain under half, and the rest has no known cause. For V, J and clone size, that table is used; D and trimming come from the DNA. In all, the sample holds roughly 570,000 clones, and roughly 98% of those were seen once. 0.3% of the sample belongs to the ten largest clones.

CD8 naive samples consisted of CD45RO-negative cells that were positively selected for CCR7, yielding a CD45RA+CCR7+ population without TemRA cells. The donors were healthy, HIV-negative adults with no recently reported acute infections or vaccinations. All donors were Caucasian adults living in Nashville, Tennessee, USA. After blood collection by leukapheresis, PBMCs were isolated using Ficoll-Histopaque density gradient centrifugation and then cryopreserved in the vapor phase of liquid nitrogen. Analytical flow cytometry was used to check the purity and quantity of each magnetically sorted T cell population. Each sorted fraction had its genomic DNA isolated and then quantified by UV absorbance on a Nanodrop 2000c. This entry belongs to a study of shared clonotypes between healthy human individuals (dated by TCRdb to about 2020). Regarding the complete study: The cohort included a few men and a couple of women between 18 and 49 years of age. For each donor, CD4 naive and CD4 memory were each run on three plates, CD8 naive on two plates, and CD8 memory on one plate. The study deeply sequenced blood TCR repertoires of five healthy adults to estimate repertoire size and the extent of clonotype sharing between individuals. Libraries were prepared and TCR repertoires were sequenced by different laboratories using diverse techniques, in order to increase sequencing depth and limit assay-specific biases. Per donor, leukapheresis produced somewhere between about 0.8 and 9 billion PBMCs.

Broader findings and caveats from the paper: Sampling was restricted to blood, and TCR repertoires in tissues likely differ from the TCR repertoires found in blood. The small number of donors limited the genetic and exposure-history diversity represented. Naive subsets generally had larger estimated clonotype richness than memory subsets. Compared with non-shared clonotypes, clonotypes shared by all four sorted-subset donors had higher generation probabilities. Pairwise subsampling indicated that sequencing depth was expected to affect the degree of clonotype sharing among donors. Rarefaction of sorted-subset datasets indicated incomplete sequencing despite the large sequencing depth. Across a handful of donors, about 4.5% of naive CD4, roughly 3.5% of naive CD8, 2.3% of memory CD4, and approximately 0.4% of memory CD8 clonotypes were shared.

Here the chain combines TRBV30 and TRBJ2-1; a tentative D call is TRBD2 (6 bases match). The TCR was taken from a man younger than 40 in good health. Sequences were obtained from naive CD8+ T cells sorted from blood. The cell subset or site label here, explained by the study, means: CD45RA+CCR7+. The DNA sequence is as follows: TGTGCCTGGAGTGTCCAAGTCGGGGGCTCCTACAATGAGCAGTTCTTC. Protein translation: CAWSVQVGGSYNEQFF.